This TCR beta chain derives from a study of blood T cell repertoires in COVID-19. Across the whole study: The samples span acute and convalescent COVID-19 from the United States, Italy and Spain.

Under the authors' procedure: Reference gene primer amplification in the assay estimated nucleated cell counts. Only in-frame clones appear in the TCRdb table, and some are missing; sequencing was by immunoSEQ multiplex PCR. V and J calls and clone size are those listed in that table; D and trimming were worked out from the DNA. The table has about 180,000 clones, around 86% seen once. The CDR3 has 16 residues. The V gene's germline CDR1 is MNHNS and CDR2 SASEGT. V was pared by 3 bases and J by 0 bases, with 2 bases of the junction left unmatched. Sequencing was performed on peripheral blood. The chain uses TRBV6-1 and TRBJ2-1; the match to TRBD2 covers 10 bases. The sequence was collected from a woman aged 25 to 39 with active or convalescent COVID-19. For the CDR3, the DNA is TGTGCCAGCAGTGACTTAGCGGGGGGCTCCTACAATGAGCAGTTCTTC. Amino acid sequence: CASSDLAGGSYNEQFF.